This T cell receptor beta chain was sequenced for a study of cytomegalovirus exposure and HLA in healthy donors. Turning to the study itself: Assignment to the Caucasian-associated ancestry cluster applied to around 80% of the approximately 360 genotyped donors.

Regarding donors, all were healthy bone marrow donors. The study's findings and limits: According to a later analysis, most TCR beta chains associated with CMV appeared HLA-restricted. Researchers catalogued roughly 170 TCR beta chains as cytomegalovirus-associated.

PCR employed 60 Vbeta and 13 Jbeta primers. The method was immunoSEQ multiplex PCR; TCRdb's version includes in-frame clones alone and lacks a portion of them. The data hold around 96,000 clones, with 80% observed a single time. Trimming removed 4 bases from V and 5 bases from J, with 11 bases in between. This CDR3 contains 13 residues. Per the germline V gene, CDR1 is PRHDT and CDR2 is FYEKMQ (reference sequence). Comments on this clone: Its target is unknown.

The sample consisted of PBMCs. J is TRBJ2-5 and V is TRBV13; possible D gene TRBD1, 5 bases. The receptor's source is a man younger than 30 in good health and CMV-seronegative. The CDR3 nucleotides are TGTGCCAGCAGCTCCACAGGATGGGAGACCCAGTACTTC. It encodes CASSSTGWETQYF.